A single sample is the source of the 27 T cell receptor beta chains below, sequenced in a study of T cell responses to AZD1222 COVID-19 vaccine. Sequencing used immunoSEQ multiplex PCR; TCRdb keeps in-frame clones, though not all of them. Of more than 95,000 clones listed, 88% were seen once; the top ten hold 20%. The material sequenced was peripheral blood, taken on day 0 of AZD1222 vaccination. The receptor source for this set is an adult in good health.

The CDR3 protein is CASSPYYGYTF. Here the CDR3 DNA reads TGTGCCAGCAGTCCTTACTATGGCTACACCTTC. The chain is built from TRBV12-3 or TRBV12-4 and TRBJ1-2, with D unclear. The CDR3 covers 11 residues. Trimming removed 5 bases from V and 3 bases from J, with 4 bases in between.

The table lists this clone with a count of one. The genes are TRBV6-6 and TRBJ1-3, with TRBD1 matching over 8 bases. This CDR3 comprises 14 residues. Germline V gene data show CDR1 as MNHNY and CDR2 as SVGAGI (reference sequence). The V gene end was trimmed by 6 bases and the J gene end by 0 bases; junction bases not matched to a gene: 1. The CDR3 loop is CASRGQASGNTIYF. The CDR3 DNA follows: TGTGCCAGCAGGGGACAGGCCTCTGGAAACACCATATATTTT.

The CDR3 bases are TGTGCCAGTAGTACCCTCGTCGGGGCGCATCGAGAGACCCAGTACTTC. Translating it yields CASSTLVGAHRETQYF. The rearrangement links TRBV19 to TRBJ2-5, with D possibly being TRBD1 or TRBD2 (5 bases each). The germline V gene encodes CDR1 LNHDA and CDR2 SQIVND (reference sequence). V lost 4 bases and J 4 bases, leaving 19 bases between the germline ends. This CDR3 has 16 residues.

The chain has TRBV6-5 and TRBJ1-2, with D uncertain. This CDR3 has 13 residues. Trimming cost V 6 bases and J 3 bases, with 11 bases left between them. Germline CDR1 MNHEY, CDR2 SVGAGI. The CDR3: CASSMTDYYGYTF. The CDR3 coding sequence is TGTGCCAGCAGCATGACGGATTACTATGGCTACACCTTC.

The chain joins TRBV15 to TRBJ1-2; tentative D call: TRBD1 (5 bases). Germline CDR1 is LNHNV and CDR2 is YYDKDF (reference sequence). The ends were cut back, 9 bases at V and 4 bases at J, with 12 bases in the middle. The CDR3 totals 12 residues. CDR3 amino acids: CATAPGRYGYTF. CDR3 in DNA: TGTGCCACGGCCCCAGGGCGCTATGGCTACACCTTC.

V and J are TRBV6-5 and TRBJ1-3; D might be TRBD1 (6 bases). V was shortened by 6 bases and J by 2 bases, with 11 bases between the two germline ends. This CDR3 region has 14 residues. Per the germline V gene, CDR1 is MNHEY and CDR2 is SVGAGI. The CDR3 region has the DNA TGTGCCAGCAGCCCCCGGACAGCTGGAAACACCATATATTTT. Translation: CASSPRTAGNTIYF.

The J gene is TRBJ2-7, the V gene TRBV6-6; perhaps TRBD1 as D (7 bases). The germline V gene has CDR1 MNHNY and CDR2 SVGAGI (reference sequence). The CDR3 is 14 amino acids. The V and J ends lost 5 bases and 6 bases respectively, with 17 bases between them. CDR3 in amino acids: CASSGGTARGEQYF. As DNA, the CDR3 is TGTGCCAGCAGTGGCGGGACAGCTCGCGGCGAGCAGTACTTC.

The CDR3 DNA sequence: TGTGCCAGCAGCCTCCGGGACAGCAACTATGGCTACACCTTC. Translated: CASSLRDSNYGYTF. The V call is TRBV7-2, the J call TRBJ1-2; TRBD1 matches at 7 bases. The CDR3 is 14 residues long. The V gene's germline CDR1 is SGHTA and CDR2 FQGNSA. The V and J ends lost 5 bases and 2 bases, in that order; junction bases with no gene match: 5. Based on the CDR3 plus reference TRBV7-2 and TRBJ1-2, the full variable domain is GAGVSQSPSNKVTEKGKDVELRCDPISGHTALYWYRQSLGQGLEFLIYFQGNSAPDKSGLPSDRFSAERTGGSVSTLTIQRTQQEDSAVYLCASSLRDSNYGYTFGSGTRLTVV.

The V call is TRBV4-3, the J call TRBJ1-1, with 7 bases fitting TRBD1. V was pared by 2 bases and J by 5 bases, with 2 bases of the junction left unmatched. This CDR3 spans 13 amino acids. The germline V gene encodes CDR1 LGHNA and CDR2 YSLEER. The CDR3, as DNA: TGCGCCAGCAGCCAAAAACAGGGGACTGAAGCTTTCTTT. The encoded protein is CASSQKQGTEAFF.

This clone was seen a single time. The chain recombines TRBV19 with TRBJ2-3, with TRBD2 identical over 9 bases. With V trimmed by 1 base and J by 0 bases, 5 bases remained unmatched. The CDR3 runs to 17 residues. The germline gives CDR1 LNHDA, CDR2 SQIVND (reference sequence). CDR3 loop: CASSIGILAGSTDTQYF. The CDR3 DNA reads TGTGCCAGTAGTATAGGCATTCTAGCGGGAAGCACAGATACGCAGTATTTT. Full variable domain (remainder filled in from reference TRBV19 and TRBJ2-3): DGGITQSPKYLFRKEGQNVTLSCEQNLNHDAMYWYRQDPGQGLRLIYYSQIVNDFQKGDIAEGYSVSREKKESFPLTVTSAQKNPTAFYLCASSIGILAGSTDTQYFGPGTRLTVL.

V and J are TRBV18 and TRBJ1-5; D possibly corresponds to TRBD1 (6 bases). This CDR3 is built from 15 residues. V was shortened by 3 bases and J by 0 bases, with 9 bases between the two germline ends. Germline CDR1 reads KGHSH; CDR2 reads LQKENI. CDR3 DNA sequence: TGTGCCAGCTCACCTGAGGGACATAGCAATCAGCCCCAGCATTTT. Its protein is CASSPEGHSNQPQHF.

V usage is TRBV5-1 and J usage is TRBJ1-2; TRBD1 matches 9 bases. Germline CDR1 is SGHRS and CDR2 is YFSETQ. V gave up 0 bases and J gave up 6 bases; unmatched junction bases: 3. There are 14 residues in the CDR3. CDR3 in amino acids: CASSLDGTGHGYTF. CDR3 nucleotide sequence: TGCGCCAGCAGCTTGGACGGGACAGGGCATGGCTACACCTTC.

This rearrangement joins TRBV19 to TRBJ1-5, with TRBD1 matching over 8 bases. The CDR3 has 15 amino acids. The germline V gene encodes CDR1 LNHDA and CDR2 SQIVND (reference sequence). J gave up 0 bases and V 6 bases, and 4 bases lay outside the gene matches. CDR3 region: CASSKTGVSNQPQHF. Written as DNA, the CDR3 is TGTGCCAGTAGCAAGACAGGGGTTAGCAATCAGCCCCAGCATTTT. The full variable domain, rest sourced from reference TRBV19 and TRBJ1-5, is DGGITQSPKYLFRKEGQNVTLSCEQNLNHDAMYWYRQDPGQGLRLIYYSQIVNDFQKGDIAEGYSVSREKKESFPLTVTSAQKNPTAFYLCASSKTGVSNQPQHFGDGTRLSIL.

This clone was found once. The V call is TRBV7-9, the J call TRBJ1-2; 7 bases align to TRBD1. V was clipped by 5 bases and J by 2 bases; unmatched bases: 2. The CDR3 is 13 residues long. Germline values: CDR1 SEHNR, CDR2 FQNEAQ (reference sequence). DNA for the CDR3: TGTGCCAGCAGCCGGGACAGAAACTATGGCTACACCTTC. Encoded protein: CASSRDRNYGYTF.

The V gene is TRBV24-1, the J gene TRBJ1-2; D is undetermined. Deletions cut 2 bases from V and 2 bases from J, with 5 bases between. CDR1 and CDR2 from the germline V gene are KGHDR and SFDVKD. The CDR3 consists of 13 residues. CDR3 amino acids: CATSDYRNYGYTF. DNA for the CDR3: TGTGCCACCAGTGATTACAGAAACTATGGCTACACCTTC.

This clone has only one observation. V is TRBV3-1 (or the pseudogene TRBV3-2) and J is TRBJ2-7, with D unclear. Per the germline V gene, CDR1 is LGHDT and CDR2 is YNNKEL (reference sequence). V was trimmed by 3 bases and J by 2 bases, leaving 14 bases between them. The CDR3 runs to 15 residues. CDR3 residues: CASSHTDHPPYEQYF. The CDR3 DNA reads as TGTGCCAGCAGCCATACGGACCATCCTCCCTACGAGCAGTACTTC.

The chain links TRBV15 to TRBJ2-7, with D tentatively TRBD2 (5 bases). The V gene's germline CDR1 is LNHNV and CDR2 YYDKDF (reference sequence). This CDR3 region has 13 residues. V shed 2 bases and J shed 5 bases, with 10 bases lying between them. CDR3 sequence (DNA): TGTGCCACCAGCAGACCTAGCATCAACGAGCAGTACTTC. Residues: CATSRPSINEQYF.

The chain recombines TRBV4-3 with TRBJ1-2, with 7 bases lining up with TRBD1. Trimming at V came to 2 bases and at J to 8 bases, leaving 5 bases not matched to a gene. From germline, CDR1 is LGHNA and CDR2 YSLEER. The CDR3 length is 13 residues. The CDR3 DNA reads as TGCGCCAGCAGCCAACGACAGGGATACGGCTACACCTTC. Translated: CASSQRQGYGYTF.

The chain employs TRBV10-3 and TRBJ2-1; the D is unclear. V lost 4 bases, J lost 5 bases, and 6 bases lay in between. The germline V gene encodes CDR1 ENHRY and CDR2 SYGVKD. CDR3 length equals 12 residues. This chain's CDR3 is CAISGLDNEQFF. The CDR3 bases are TGTGCCATCAGTGGGCTAGACAATGAGCAGTTCTTC.

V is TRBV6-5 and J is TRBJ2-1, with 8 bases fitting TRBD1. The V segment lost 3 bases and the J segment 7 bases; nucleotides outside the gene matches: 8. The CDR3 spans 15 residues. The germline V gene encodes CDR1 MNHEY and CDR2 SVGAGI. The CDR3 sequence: CASSYLSGQGNEQFF. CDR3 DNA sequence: TGTGCCAGCAGTTATCTCTCTGGACAGGGAAATGAGCAGTTCTTC.

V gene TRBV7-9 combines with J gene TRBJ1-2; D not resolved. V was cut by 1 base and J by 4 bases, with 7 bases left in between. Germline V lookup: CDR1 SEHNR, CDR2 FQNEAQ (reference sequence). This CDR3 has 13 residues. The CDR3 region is CASSLDGTYGYTF. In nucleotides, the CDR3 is TGTGCCAGCAGCTTAGACGGTACCTATGGCTACACCTTC.

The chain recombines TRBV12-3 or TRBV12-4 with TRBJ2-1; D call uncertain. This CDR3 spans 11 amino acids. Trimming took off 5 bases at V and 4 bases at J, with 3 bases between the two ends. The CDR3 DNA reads TGTGCCAGCAGTCGTTACAATGAGCAGTTCTTC. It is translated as CASSRYNEQFF.

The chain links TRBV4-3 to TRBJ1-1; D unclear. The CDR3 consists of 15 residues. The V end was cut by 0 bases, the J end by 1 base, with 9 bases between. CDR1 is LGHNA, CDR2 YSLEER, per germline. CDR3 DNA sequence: TGCGCCAGCAGCCAAGATTTTTGGGAGAACACTGAAGCTTTCTTT. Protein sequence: CASSQDFWENTEAFF.

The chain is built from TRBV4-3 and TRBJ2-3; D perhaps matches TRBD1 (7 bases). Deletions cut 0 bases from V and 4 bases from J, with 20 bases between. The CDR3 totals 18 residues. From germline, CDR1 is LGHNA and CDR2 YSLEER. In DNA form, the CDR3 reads TGCGCCAGCAGCCAAGAAACCCCAGGGGGGAGTGGCGCAGATACGCAGTATTTT. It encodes CASSQETPGGSGADTQYF.

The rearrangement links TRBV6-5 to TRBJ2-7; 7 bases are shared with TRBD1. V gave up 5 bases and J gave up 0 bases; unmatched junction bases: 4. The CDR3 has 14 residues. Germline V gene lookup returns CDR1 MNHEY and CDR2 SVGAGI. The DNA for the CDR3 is TGTGCCAGCAGTAGGACAGGAGTCTCCTACGAGCAGTACTTC. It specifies CASSRTGVSYEQYF.

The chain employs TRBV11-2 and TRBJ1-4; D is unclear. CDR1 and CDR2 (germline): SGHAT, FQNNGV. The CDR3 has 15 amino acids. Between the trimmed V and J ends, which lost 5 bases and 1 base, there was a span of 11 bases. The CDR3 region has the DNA TGTGCCAGCAGCCGATCTGGGGTAACTAATGAAAAACTGTTTTTT. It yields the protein CASSRSGVTNEKLFF.

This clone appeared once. The CDR3 coding sequence is TGCGCCAGCAGCCTGGAGAAGGGTGGGGTCGGGGAGCTGTTTTTT. Translated: CASSLEKGGVGELFF. This sequence joins TRBV10-1 and TRBJ2-2; D call uncertain. The germline gives CDR1 WNHNN, CDR2 SYGVQD (reference sequence). CDR3 size: 15 residues. Trimming cost V 6 bases and J 7 bases, with 18 bases left between them.